This T cell receptor beta chain was obtained from a study of T-cell reconstitution after alpha-beta-depleted transplantation in children. Study findings and constraints: Among T cells one year after transplant, newly produced cells accounted for most counts and diversity. It was surviving recipient T cells and thymic progenitors that gave some patients high TCRbeta diversity at day 60.

This clonotype was found many times. Its antigen is unidentified. A TCRbeta library incorporating unique molecular identifiers was prepared. TCRdb fed the PCR reads into MiXCR, producing one record per CDR3 protein. Among almost 500,000 distinct CDR3 sequences listed, under 12% were seen once. CDR3 length equals 15 residues. J was trimmed by 6 bases and V by 4 bases; bases with no gene match: 8. Specimen: PBMCs, collected before TCRalphabeta/CD19-depleted stem cell transplant. The source is a child aged 2 to 15 with inherited bone marrow failure, due to receive a stem cell transplant. The rearrangement links TRBV12-3 or TRBV12-4 to TRBJ2-2, with 7 bases identical to TRBD2. This chain's CDR3 is CASSWDLGLSGELFF. CDR3 coding DNA: TGTGCCAGCAGTTGGGACCTGGGACTATCCGGGGAGCTGTTTTTT.